This T cell receptor beta chain was sequenced for a study of blood T cell repertoires in COVID-19 (dated by TCRdb to 2019 to 2021). Concerning the study at large: Samples covering the acute and convalescent phases of COVID-19 were provided by collaborators in the United States, Italy and Spain. The repertoires were released in a freely available public database intended as a resource for research on the immune response to SARS-CoV-2. Subjects who had been exposed to COVID-19, were actively infected with it, or had recovered from it provided the deeply sampled blood TCRbeta repertoires that made up the dataset. The sample metadata nearly always contained a de-identified subject ID, COVID-19 status, age in years and sex. Where HLA class I and class II types were available, the types were taken from metadata supplied by the sample provider, not from assay-based typing. The prospective study material was composed of cDNA or gDNA derived from T cells, B-cell-depleted T cells, or PBMCs. Samples came from the ongoing ImmuneRACE study (first 160 participants) plus 1,254 subjects from 6 global collaborators. Study-level results and caveats: Clinical and demographic metadata were provided uncurated, with the amount varying by source and participant.

Whole blood was collected in K2EDTA tubes by collaborating institutions according to the institutions' own protocols. For TCRbeta analysis, collaborators shipped samples as frozen whole blood, isolated PBMCs, or DNA extracted from either of those sample types. On this clone itself: The antigen it recognizes is unknown. No qualities accompany the bases; no much larger clone lies one base away.

V and J lose 6 bases and 2 bases, and a span of 20 bases separates them. The CDR3 numbers 16 residues from cysteine through phenylalanine. The entry retains the CDR3 DNA only, 48 bases that are in frame from base 1. For CDR1 and CDR2, the germline V gene lists KGHSH and LQKENI. The immunoSEQ Assay, a bias-controlled multiplex PCR, was used to amplify TCRbeta CDR3 regions from genomic DNA. For the original study's pipeline: Nucleated cell counts per sample were estimated from amplification of reference gene primers within the assay. To quantify the absolute abundance of each unique TCRbeta CDR3 rearrangement, sequence reads were collapsed and filtered. For each sample, productive Simpson clonality was calculated by taking the square root of Simpson's diversity index across productive rearrangements. The clones in this table, taken by TCRdb from immuneACCESS, are in-frame only. Not every clone is retained; where verified, under half of the shortfall comes from an unresolved V gene, and the cause of the rest is unknown. That table supplies the V and J calls and clone size; D and trimming were determined from the DNA. The sample table holds 70,000 to 100,000 clones, of which approximately 80% were seen once. Roughly 10% of the sample is held by the ten biggest clonotypes.

The chain couples TRBV18 to TRBJ2-7; the D gene is perhaps TRBD1, on 5 matching bases. The sequence came from a human donor in a cohort sampled during active COVID-19. The sample comprised peripheral blood. The DNA sequence is as follows: TGTGCCAGCTCCCCGACGCAGGGCGGCGGTCCCTACGAGCAGTACTTC. This yields the protein CASSPTQGGGPYEQYF.